This T cell receptor beta chain stems from a study of T cell responses to AZD1222 COVID-19 vaccine. The study, taken as a whole, reports: Repertoires were obtained only post-peak T cell response. An increase in Spike-specific TCR breadth and depth was observed after two AZD1222 doses.

V dropped 4 bases and J dropped 6; count of bases not matched to a gene: 3. The CDR3 extends over 15 amino acids. Per the germline V gene, CDR1 is SGHAT and CDR2 is FQNNGV. Regarding this clone: What it recognizes is unknown.

Clones were sequenced by immunoSEQ multiplex PCR, and TCRdb holds only the in-frame ones, with some missing. The repertoire holds about 130,000 clones, 65% to 90% seen once, with roughly 8.7% in the top ten. The V call is TRBV11-2, the J call TRBJ2-1; TRBD2 agrees at 13 bases. Source: peripheral blood, taken 28 days after the second dose of the MenACWY control vaccine. The sequence was obtained from an adult who received the MenACWY meningococcal vaccine as a control. CDR3 loop: CASSSGTSGVNEQFF. The CDR3 coding sequence is TGTGCCAGCAGCTCAGGGACTAGCGGGGTCAATGAGCAGTTCTTC.